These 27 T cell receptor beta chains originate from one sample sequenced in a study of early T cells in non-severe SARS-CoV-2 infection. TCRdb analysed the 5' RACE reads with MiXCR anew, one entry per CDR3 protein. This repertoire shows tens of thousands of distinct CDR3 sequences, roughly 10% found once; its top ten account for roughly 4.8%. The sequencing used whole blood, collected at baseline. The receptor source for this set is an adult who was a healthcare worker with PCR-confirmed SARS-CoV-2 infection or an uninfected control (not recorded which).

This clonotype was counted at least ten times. CDR3 protein: CASSPFMGVAGYTF. For the CDR3, the DNA is TGTGCCAGCAGCCCGTTTATGGGAGTGGCGGGCTACACCTTC. J is TRBJ1-2 and V is TRBV11-2, with D unresolved. The V gene's germline CDR1 is SGHAT and CDR2 FQNNGV. Trimming removed 5 bases at V and 8 bases at J, with 18 bases between. This CDR3 is 14 amino acids long.

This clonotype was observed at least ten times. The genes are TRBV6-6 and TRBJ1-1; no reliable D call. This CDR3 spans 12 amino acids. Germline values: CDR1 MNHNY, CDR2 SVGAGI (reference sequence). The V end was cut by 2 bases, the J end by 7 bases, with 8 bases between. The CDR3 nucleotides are TGTGCCAGCAGTTACCAGGTTGTTGAAGCTTTCTTT. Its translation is CASSYQVVEAFF.

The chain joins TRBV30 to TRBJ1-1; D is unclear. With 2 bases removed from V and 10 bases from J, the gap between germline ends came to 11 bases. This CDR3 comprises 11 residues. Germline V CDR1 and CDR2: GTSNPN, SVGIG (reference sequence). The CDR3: CAWSFGQGAFF. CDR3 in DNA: TGTGCCTGGAGTTTTGGGCAAGGAGCTTTCTTT. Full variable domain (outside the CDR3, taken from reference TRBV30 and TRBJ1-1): SQTIHQWPATLVQPVGSPLSLECTVEGTSNPNLYWYRQAAGRGLQLLFYSVGIGQISSEVPQNLSASRPQDRQFILSSKKLLLSDSGFYLCAWSFGQGAFFGQGTRLTVV.

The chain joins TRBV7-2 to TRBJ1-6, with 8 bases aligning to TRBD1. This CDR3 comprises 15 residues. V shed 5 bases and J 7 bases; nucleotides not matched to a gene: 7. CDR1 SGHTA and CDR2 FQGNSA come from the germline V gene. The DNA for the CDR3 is TGTGCCAGCAGCCAGACTGGACAGGGAAATTCACCCCTCCACTTT. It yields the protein CASSQTGQGNSPLHF.

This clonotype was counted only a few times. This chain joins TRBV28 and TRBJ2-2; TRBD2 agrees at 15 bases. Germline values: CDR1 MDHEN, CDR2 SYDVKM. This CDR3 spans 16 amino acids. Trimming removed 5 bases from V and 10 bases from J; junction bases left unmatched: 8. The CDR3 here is CASSKGLAGGSKELFF. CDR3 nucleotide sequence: TGTGCCAGCAGTAAGGGACTAGCGGGAGGTTCCAAGGAGCTGTTTTTT.

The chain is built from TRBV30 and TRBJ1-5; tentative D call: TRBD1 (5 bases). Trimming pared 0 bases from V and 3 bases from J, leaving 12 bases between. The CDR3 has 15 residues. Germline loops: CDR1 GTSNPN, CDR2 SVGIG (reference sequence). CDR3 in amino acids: CAWSVVGRNNQPQHF. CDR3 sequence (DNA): TGTGCCTGGAGTGTAGTGGGGCGGAACAATCAGCCCCAGCATTTT.

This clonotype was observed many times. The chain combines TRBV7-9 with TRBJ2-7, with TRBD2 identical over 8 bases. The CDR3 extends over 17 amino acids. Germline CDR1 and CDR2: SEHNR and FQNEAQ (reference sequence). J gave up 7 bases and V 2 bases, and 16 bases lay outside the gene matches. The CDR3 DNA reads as TGTGCCAGCAGCTTAAGTTCTGCGGGGGGACTCTACGTAGAGCAGTACTTC. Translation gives CASSLSSAGGLYVEQYF.

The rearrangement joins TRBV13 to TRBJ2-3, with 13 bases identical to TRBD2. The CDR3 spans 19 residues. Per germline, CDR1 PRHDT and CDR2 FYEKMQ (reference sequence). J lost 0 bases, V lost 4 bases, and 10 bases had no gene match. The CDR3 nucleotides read TGTGCCAGCAGCTCTCACTGGACTAGCGGGGGACCTAGCACAGATACGCAGTATTTT. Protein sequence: CASSSHWTSGGPSTDTQYF.

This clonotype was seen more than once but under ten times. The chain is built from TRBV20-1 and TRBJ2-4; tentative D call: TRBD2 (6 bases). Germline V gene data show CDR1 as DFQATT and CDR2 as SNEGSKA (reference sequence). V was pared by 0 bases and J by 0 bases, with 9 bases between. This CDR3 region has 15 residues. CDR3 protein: CSAREFGGAKNIQYF. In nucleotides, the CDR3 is TGCAGTGCTAGAGAGTTCGGGGGAGCCAAAAACATTCAGTACTTC.

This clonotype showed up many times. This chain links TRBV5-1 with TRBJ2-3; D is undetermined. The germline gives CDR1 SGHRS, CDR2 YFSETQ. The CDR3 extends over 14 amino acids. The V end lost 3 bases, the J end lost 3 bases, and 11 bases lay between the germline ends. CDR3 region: CASSSGRGTDTQYF. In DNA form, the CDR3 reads TGCGCCAGCAGCTCTGGACGCGGAACAGATACGCAGTATTTT.

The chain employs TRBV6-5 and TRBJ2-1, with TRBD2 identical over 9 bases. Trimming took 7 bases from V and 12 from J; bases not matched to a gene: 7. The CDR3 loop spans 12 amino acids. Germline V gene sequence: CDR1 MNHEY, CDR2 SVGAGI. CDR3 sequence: CASKGSAGGQFF. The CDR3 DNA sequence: TGTGCCAGCAAGGGCTCAGCGGGAGGGCAGTTCTTC.

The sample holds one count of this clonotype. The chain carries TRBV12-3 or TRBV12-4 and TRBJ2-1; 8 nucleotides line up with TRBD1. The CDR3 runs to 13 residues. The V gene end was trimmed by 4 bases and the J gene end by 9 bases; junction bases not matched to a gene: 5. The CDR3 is CASSSTGDGEQFF. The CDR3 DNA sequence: TGTGCCAGCAGTTCGACAGGGGACGGTGAGCAGTTCTTC.

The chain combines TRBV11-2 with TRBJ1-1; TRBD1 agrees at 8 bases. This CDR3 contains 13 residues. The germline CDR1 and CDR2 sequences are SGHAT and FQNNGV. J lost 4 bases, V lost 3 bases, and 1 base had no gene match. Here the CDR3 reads CASSFTGGTEAFF. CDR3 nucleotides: TGTGCCAGCAGCTTCACAGGGGGCACTGAAGCTTTCTTT. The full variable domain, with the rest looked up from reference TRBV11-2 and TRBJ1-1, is EAGVAQSPRYKIIEKRQSVAFWCNPISGHATLYWYQQILGQGPKLLIQFQNNGVVDDSQLPKDRFSAERLKGVDSTLKIQPAKLEDSAVYLCASSFTGGTEAFFGQGTRLTVV.

CDR3 amino acids: CASSKGPGGNIQYF. CDR3 in DNA: TGTGCCAGCAGCAAAGGCCCCGGAGGAAACATTCAGTACTTC. The genes are TRBV21-1 and TRBJ2-4; the table calls TRBD1, which could not be checked here. TRBV21-1 is designated a pseudogene. The CDR3 is made up of 14 amino acids.

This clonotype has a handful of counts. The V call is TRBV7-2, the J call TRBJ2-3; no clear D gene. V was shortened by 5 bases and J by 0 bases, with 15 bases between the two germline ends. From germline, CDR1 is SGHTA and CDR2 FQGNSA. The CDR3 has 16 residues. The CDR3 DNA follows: TGTGCCAGCAGCCTGGCATTCAGCTCTAGCACAGATACGCAGTATTTT. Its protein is CASSLAFSSSTDTQYF.

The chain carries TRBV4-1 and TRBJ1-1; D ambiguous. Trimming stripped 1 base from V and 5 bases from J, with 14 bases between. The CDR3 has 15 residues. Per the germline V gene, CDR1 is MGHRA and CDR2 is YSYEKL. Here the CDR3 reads CASSQGYGIGTEAFF. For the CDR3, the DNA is TGCGCCAGCAGCCAAGGTTACGGGATCGGAACTGAAGCTTTCTTT.

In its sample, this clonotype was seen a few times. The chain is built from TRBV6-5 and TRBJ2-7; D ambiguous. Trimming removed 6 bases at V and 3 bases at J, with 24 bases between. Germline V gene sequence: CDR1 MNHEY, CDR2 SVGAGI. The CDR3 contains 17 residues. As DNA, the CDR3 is TGTGCCAGCAGCAATCCTGGACGGAGAGGATACGGCTACGAGCAGTACTTC. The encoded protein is CASSNPGRRGYGYEQYF.

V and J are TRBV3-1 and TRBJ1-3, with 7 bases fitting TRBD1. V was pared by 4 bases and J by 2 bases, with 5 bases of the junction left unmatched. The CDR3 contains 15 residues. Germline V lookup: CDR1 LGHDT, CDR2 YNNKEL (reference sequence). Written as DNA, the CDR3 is TGTGCCAGCAGCCTGAGGGGGCGCACTGGAAACACCATATATTTT. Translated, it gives CASSLRGRTGNTIYF.

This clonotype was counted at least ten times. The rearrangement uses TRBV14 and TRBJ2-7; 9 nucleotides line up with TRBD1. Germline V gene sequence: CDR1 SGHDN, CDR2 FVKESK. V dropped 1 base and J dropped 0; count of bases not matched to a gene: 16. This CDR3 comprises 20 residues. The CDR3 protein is CASSQGPGTGLPFSSYEQYF. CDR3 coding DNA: TGTGCCAGCAGCCAAGGACCCGGGACAGGGTTGCCTTTTAGCTCCTACGAGCAGTACTTC.

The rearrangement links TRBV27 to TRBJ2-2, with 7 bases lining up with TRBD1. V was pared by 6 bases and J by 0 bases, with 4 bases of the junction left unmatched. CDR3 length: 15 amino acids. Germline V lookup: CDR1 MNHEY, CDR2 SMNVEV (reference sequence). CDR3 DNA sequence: TGTGCCAGCAGAACCGGGACAGCGAACACCGGGGAGCTGTTTTTT. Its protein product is CASRTGTANTGELFF.

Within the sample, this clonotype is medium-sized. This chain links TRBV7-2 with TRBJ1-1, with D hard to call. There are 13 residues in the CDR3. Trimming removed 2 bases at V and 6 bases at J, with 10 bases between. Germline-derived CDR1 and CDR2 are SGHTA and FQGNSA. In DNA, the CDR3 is TGTGCCAGCAGCTTATTGGGTAGGGCTGAAGCTTTCTTT. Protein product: CASSLLGRAEAFF.

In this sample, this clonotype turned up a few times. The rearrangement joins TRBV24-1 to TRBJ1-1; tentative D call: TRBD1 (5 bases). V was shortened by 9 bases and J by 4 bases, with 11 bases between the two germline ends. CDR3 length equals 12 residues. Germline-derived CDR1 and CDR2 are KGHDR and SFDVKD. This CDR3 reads CATGGDSTEAFF. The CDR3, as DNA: TGTGCCACCGGTGGAGACAGCACTGAAGCTTTCTTT.

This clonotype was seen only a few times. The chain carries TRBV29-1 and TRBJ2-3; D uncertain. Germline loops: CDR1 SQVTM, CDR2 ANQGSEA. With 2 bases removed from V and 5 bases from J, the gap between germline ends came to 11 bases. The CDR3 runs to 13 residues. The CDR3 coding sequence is TGCAGCGTTGAAATGGACCGACAAGATACGCAGTATTTT. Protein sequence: CSVEMDRQDTQYF.

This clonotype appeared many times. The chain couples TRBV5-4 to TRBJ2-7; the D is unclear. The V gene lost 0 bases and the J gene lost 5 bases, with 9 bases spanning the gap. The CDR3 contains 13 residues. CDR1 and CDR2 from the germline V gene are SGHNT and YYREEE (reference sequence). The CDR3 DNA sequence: TGTGCCAGCAGCTTGGCCGTGGGAAACGAGCAGTACTTC. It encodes CASSLAVGNEQYF.

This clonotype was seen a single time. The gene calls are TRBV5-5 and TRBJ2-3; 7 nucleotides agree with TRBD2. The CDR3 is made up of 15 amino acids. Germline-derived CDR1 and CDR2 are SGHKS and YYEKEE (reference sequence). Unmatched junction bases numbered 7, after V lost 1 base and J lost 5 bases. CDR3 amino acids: CASSLRGGLRDTQYF. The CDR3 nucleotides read TGTGCCAGCAGCTTGCGCGGGGGATTGAGAGATACGCAGTATTTT.

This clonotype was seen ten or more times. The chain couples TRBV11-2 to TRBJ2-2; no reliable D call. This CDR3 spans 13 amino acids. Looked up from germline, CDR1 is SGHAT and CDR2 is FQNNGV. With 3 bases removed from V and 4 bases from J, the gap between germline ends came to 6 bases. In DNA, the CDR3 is TGTGCCAGCAGCTTGGTTACCACCGGGGAGCTGTTTTTT. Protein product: CASSLVTTGELFF.

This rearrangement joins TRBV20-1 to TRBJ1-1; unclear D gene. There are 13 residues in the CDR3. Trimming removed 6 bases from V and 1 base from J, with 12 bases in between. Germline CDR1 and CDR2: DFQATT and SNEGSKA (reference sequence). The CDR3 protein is CSASRERNTEAFF. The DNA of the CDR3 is TGCAGTGCCAGCCGGGAGCGGAACACTGAAGCTTTCTTT.